The clone carrying this TCR beta chain occurred a few times. Its antigen is unidentified. Regarding time point: persistent/refractory GD, antithyroid drugs over 5 years with positive TRAb. From RNA extracted from PBMCs, the TCR library was made. V dropped 6 bases and J dropped 5 bases, with 28 bases sitting between them. Germline V gene lookup returns CDR1 SQVTM and CDR2 ANQGSEA. The CDR3 contains 17 residues. These data belong to a study of regulatory T cells in long-lasting Graves disease. The wider study: Over-5-year antithyroid drug use with positive TSH receptor antibodies defined persistent Graves' disease in the study. Study observations and caveats: Authors noted too few samples as a limitation. The analysis examined peripheral blood only and excluded thyroid tissue. Persistent disease favored TRBV28, TRBJ1-2 and TRBJ2-5.

TCR beta libraries were built with iRepertoire HTBI primers and Arm-PCR of CDR3 regions. Via MiXCR, TCRdb re-called the multiplex PCR reads, giving one row per CDR3 protein. This repertoire shows roughly 700,000 distinct CDR3 sequences, approximately 31% found once; its top ten account for about 42%. Sequences were derived from peripheral blood mononuclear cells (PBMCs), sampled when the disease was refractory, from a patient treated with antithyroid drugs. The genes are TRBV29-1 and TRBJ2-5, with D tentatively TRBD1 or TRBD2 (5 bases each). The sequence was obtained from a female donor with Graves disease. The CDR3 sequence is CSVLGEGPTNKEETQYF. CDR3 DNA: TGCAGCGTGTTGGGTGAGGGGCCGACTAACAAGGAGGAGACCCAGTACTTC.